This T cell receptor (beta chain) was identified during a study of graft-versus-host responses after intestinal transplantation. Study-wide background: Recipients across the board were started on anti-thymocyte globulin induction, then kept on tacrolimus and steroids for approximately three years. Study-wide points: In recipient marrow, GvH clones were found, and some appeared first in ileum or blood.

To note about this clone: As yet, its antigen is unknown.

Trimming shortened V by 3 bases and J by 2 bases, and 14 bases separated the two germline ends. CDR3 size: 15 residues. CDR1 is SNHLY and CDR2 is FYNNEI in the germline V gene. Profiled with immunoSEQ multiplex PCR; TCRdb holds only in-frame clones, not every one. Seen here are some 120,000 clones, 90% observed once, and the top ten hold about 0.18%. This clonotype was sampled from a human donor who received an intestinal transplant. The sample was unstimulated CD4+ T cells sorted from spleen or lymph node cells, taken before intestinal transplant. V gene TRBV2 combines with J gene TRBJ2-7; no firm D call. In DNA form, the CDR3 reads TGTGCCAGCAGTGACCTTGCGGCAGATACCTACGAGCAGTACTTC. Protein product: CASSDLAADTYEQYF.